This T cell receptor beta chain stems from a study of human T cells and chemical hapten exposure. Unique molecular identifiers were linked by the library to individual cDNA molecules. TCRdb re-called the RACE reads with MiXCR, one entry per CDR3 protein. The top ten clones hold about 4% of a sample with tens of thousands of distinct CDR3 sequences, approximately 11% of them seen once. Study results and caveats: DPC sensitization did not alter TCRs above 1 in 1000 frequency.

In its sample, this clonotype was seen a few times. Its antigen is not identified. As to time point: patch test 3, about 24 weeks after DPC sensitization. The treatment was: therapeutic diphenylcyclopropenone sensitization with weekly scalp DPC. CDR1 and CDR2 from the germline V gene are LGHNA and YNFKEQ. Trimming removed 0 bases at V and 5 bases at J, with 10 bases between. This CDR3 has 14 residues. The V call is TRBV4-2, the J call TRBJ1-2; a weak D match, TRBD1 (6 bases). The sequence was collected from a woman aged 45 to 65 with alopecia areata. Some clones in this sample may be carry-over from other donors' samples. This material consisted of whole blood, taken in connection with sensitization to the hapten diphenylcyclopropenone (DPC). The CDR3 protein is CASSQDGTTYGYTF. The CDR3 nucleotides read TGTGCCAGCAGCCAAGATGGGACAACTTATGGCTACACCTTC.